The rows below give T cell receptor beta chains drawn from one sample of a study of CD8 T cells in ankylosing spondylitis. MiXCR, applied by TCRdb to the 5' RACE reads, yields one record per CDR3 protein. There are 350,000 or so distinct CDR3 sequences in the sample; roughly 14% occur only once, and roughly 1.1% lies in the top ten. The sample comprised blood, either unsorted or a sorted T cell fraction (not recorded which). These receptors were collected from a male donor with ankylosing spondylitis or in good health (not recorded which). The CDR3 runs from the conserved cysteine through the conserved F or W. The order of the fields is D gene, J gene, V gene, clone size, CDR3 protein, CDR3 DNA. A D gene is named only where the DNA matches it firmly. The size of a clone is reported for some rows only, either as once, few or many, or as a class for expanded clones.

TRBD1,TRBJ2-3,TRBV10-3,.,CAISAGGAGDTQYF,TGTGCCATCAGTGCAGGGGGCGCGGGAGATACGCAGTATTTT
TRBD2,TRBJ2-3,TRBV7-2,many,CASRPRTSGTTDTQYF,TGTGCCAGCAGACCTCGGACTAGCGGGACCACAGATACGCAGTATTTT
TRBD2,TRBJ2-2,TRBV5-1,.,CASSSELAGVSTGELFF,TGCGCCAGCAGCTCGGAACTAGCGGGGGTCTCCACCGGGGAGCTGTTTTTT
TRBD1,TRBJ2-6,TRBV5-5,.,CASSRTGRGLSGANVLTF,TGTGCCAGCAGCAGGACAGGGCGGGGTCTCTCTGGGGCCAACGTCCTGACTTTC
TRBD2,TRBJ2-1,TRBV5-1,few,CASSLVLAGGYNEQFF,TGCGCCAGCAGCTTGGTCTTGGCGGGGGGCTACAATGAGCAGTTCTTC
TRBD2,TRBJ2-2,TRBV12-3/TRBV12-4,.,CASSRGLAGRAGELFF,TGTGCCAGCAGCCGCGGACTAGCGGGAAGGGCCGGGGAGCTGTTTTTT
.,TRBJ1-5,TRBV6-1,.,CASSEVPTQPQHF,TGTGCCAGCAGTGAGGTGCCAACTCAGCCCCAGCATTTT
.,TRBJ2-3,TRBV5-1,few,CASSLGAREADTQYF,TGCGCCAGCAGCTTGGGGGCCAGGGAGGCAGATACGCAGTATTTT
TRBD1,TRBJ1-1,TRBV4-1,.,CASSQDWTGTGEAFF,TGCGCCAGCAGCCAAGATTGGACCGGGACAGGTGAAGCTTTCTTT
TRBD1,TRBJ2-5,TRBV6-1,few,CASSPLTGSGGETQYF,TGTGCCAGCAGTCCCCTGACAGGGTCGGGCGGAGAGACCCAGTACTTC
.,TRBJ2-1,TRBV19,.,CASSMPLDGNNEQFF,TGTGCCAGTAGTATGCCCCTGGACGGGAACAATGAGCAGTTCTTC
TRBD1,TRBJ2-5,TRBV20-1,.,CSASRAQGRETQYF,TGCAGTGCTAGTCGAGCACAGGGGAGAGAGACCCAGTACTTC
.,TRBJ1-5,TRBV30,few,CAWEQEINQPQHF,TGTGCCTGGGAACAGGAGATCAATCAGCCCCAGCATTTT
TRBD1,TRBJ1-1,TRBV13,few,CASSPSGTGHTEAFF,TGTGCCAGCAGCCCATCTGGGACAGGCCACACTGAAGCTTTCTTT
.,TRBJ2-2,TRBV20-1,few,CSARDSVRMDGGELFF,TGCAGTGCTAGAGATTCCGTTCGGATGGACGGCGGGGAGCTGTTTTTT
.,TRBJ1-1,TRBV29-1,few,CSVTGTEAFF,TGCAGCGTTACGGGGACTGAAGCTTTCTTT
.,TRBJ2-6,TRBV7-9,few,CASNPGGSLSGANVLTF,TGTGCCAGCAACCCCGGTGGGAGTCTCTCTGGGGCCAACGTCCTGACTTTC
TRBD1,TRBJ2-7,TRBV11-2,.,CASSLTTPRTGLKDEQYF,TGTGCCAGCAGCTTAACCACCCCCCGGACAGGCCTGAAGGACGAGCAGTACTTC
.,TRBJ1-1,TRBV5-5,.,CASGGWMNTEAFF,TGTGCCAGCGGGGGATGGATGAACACTGAAGCTTTCTTT
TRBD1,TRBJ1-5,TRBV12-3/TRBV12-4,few,CASRGTGGDNQPQHF,TGTGCCAGCAGGGGGACAGGGGGAGACAATCAGCCCCAGCATTTT
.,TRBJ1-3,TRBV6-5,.,CASSYDSSSGNTIYF,TGTGCCAGCAGTTACGACAGTAGCTCTGGAAACACCATATATTTT
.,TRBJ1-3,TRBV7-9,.,CASSFGLDTIYF,TGTGCCAGCAGCTTCGGGCTGGACACCATATATTTT
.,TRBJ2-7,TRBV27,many,CASRGIRPYEQYF,TGTGCCAGCAGAGGAATTAGACCTTACGAGCAGTACTTC
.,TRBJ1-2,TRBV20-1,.,CSARDSSGYTF,TGCAGTGCTAGAGATAGTTCTGGCTACACCTTC
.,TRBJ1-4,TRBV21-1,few,CASSPPRGKLFF,TGTGCCAGCAGCCCACCGAGAGGAAAACTGTTTTTT
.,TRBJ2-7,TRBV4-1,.,CASSRQLSYEQYF,TGCGCCAGCAGCCGACAGCTTTCCTACGAGCAGTACTTC
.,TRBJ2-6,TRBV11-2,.,CASSLSAGANVLTF,TGTGCCAGCAGCTTATCCGCGGGGGCCAACGTCCTGACTTTC
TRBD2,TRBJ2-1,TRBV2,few,CASSAREGYNEQFF,TGTGCCAGCAGTGCGCGGGAGGGCTACAATGAGCAGTTCTTC
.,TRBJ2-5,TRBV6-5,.,CASKRGPETQYF,TGTGCCAGCAAAAGGGGCCCAGAGACCCAGTACTTC
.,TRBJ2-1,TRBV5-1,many,CASSLAGEQFF,TGCGCCAGCAGCTTAGCGGGTGAGCAGTTCTTC
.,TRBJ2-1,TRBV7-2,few,CASSLFGTYNEQFF,TGTGCCAGCAGCTTGTTTGGGACTTACAATGAGCAGTTCTTC
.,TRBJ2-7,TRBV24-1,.,CATSDPNTYEQYF,TGTGCCACCAGTGACCCAAACACGTACGAGCAGTACTTC
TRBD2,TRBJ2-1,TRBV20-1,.,CSALEGTSGRAQNEQFF,TGCAGTGCGCTTGAAGGGACTAGCGGGAGGGCCCAAAATGAGCAGTTCTTC
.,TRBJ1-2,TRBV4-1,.,CASSQNWVDYGYTF,TGCGCCAGCAGCCAGAATTGGGTAGACTATGGCTACACCTTC
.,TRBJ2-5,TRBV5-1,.,CASSAGRSQETQYF,TGCGCCAGCAGCGCCGGACGGAGCCAAGAGACCCAGTACTTC
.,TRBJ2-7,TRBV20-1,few,CSATSNPLYEQYF,TGCAGTGCTACCTCGAACCCCCTCTACGAGCAGTACTTC
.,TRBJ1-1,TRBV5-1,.,CASSFGGVANTEAFF,TGCGCCAGCAGCTTTGGGGGGGTTGCGAACACTGAAGCTTTCTTT
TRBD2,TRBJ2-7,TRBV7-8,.,CASSPTSGGSSYEQYF,TGTGCCAGCAGCCCCACTAGCGGGGGAAGCTCCTACGAGCAGTACTTC
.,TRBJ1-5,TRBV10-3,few,CAISTDSLNQPQHF,TGTGCCATCAGTACGGACAGCCTCAATCAGCCCCAGCATTTT
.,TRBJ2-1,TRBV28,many,CASRRNEQFF,TGTGCCAGCAGGCGGAATGAGCAGTTCTTC